Listed below are T cell receptor beta chains from one sample, sequenced in a study of cytomegalovirus exposure and HLA in healthy donors. The data were produced by immunoSEQ multiplex PCR, yet TCRdb's version contains in-frame clones alone and is incomplete. Among under 200,000 clones listed, around 80% were seen once. Sequenced sample: PBMCs. These receptors were collected from a man aged 40-49 years in good health and CMV-seronegative. The CDR3 runs from the conserved cysteine through the conserved F or W. Fields, in order: J gene, clone size, V gene, D gene, CDR3 DNA, CDR3 protein. D genes are given only for firm matches. Size tells how often a clone was seen (once, few, many) or the class of an expanded clone, and some rows leave it out.

>TRBJ2-1|.|TRBV11-2|TRBD2
TGTGCCAGCAGCTCTCTCCTAGCGGGAGGGAATAATGAGCAGTTCTTC
CASSSLLAGGNNEQFF
>TRBJ2-1|.|TRBV7-9|TRBD2
TGTGCCAGCAGCTCGACTAGCGGGGACGCCTACAATGAGCAGTTCTTC
CASSSTSGDAYNEQFF
>TRBJ1-5|.|TRBV28|.
TGTGCCAGCACATACCTGGCAGGAAATAGCAATCAGCCCCAGCATTTT
CASTYLAGNSNQPQHF
>TRBJ2-6|.|TRBV5-1|.
TGCGCCAGCAATCCGGGTGCCGCGGCTGGGGCCAACGTCCTGACTTTC
CASNPGAAAGANVLTF
>TRBJ2-5|.|TRBV7-3|.
TGTGCCAGCAGCACCTCCGGAGGCTTCGAGACCCAGTACTTC
CASSTSGGFETQYF
>TRBJ2-7|.|TRBV7-2|TRBD1
TGTGCCAGCAGCTTAGAGGGACAGTACGAGCAGTACTTC
CASSLEGQYEQYF
>TRBJ2-3|.|TRBV28|TRBD2
TGTGCCAGCACCCGCGGACTAGCGGGAAAAGGCACAGATACGCAGTATTTT
CASTRGLAGKGTDTQYF
>TRBJ2-3|.|TRBV10-3|.
TGTGCCATCAGTTCCCGGGATCCTGGGGCAGATACGCAGTATTTT
CAISSRDPGADTQYF
>TRBJ2-1|.|TRBV5-1|.
TGCGCCAGCAGCCCTCGACACGACTACAATGAGCAGTTCTTC
CASSPRHDYNEQFF
>TRBJ1-1|.|TRBV11-3|TRBD1
TGTGCCAGCAGCTCGACAGGGGGCGCTGAAGCTTTCTTT
CASSSTGGAEAFF
>TRBJ1-2|once|TRBV25-1|TRBD1
TGTGCCAGCAGTGACCGGGACAGGGCAGTTGGCTACACCTTC
CASSDRDRAVGYTF
>TRBJ2-2|.|TRBV6-5|TRBD2
TGTGCCAGCAGGGTACTAGCGGTCTCGTCCGGGGAGCTGTTTTTT
CASRVLAVSSGELFF
>TRBJ1-2|.|TRBV5-1|.
TGCGCCAGCAGCTTGGGGATAGGGGGACCGGTATTC
CASSLGIGGPVF
>TRBJ1-6|.|TRBV11-2|.
TGTGCCAGCAGGGAGCGGACAGCCGTTAATAATTCACCCCTCCACTTT
CASRERTAVNNSPLHF
>TRBJ2-3|.|TRBV25-1|.
TGTGCCAGCTCCAGAGAGGGAGGCCGTCCAGATACGCAGTATTTT
CASSREGGRPDTQYF
>TRBJ2-5|.|TRBV4-3|.
TGCGCCAGCAGCCAAGATCCTGGAACGGCGGGGACCCAGTACTTC
CASSQDPGTAGTQYF
>TRBJ1-2|.|TRBV5-6|TRBD1
TGTGCCAGCAGCTCATTGACAGGGGGCATTACGGTTATCTATGGCTACACCTTC
CASSSLTGGITVIYGYTF
>TRBJ2-7|.|TRBV9|.
TGTGCCAGCAGCGTAGGGACATCCCAGCAGTACTTC
CASSVGTSQQYF
>TRBJ2-5|.|TRBV19|.
TGTGCCAGTAGTATATCGGAGACCCAGTACTTC
CASSISETQYF
>TRBJ2-3|.|TRBV10-1|TRBD2
TGCGCCAGCAGTAACCCCACTAAAGCCGGGACTAGCGGGGATTGGAAGTATTTT
CASSNPTKAGTSGDWKYF
>TRBJ2-7|.|TRBV5-6|.
TGTGCCAGCAGCCGCATCGGTAGCGAGCAGTACTTC
CASSRIGSEQYF
>TRBJ1-5|.|TRBV4-3|TRBD1
TGCGCCAGCAGCGAGACAGGGTGCAGGCAGCCCCAGCATTTT
CASSETGCRQPQHF
>TRBJ2-7|.|TRBV30|TRBD2
TGTGCCTGGACCCAGGGACTAGCGGGAGGTCTCTCCTACGAGCAGTACTTC
CAWTQGLAGGLSYEQYF
>TRBJ1-4|once|TRBV4-1|.
TGCGCCAGCAGCCAAGCCCTACGGGGGGGAGGCTATGAAAAACTGTTTTTT
CASSQALRGGGYEKLFF
>TRBJ2-5|once|TRBV9|TRBD2
TGTGCCAGCAGTTTTTTAGCGGGGGGACGAGAGACCCAGTACTTC
CASSFLAGGRETQYF
>TRBJ2-5|.|TRBV11-3|.
TGTGCCAGCGGCGCGCGGTCTCAAGAGACCCAGTACTTC
CASGARSQETQYF
>TRBJ2-1|.|TRBV2|.
TGTGCCAGCAGTGACCTCCTACGGCGGTACAATGAGCAGTTCTTC
CASSDLLRRYNEQFF
>TRBJ2-7|.|TRBV7-9|TRBD1
TGTGCCAGCAGGCCCGGGACAGTCTACGAGCAGTACTTC
CASRPGTVYEQYF
>TRBJ1-4|few|TRBV4-1|TRBD1
TGCGCCAGCAGTCGACAGGGCCCACAGGGGGAAAAACTGTTTTTT
CASSRQGPQGEKLFF
>TRBJ2-3|.|TRBV9|TRBD2
TGTGCCAGCAGCGGGACGACTAGCGGAGTCACAGATACGCAGTATTTT
CASSGTTSGVTDTQYF
>TRBJ2-3|few|TRBV27|.
TGTGCCAGCGGGGTGCGGGGTAGCACAGATACGCAGTATTTT
CASGVRGSTDTQYF
>TRBJ1-2|.|TRBV5-6|.
TGTGCCAGCAGCTTGATTTCAGTTAACTATGGCTACACCTTC
CASSLISVNYGYTF
>TRBJ1-3|few|TRBV7-2|.
TGTGCCAGCAGCCCGGGACAAGCGACTGGAAACACCATATATTTT
CASSPGQATGNTIYF
>TRBJ1-2|.|TRBV30|TRBD1
TGTGCCTGGAGTGTAGGTGGGCAGGGGGCAGGTGGCTACACCTTC
CAWSVGGQGAGGYTF
>TRBJ2-5|.|TRBV2|.
TGTGCCAGCAGTGTTGACAATCCCTCGACCCAGTACTTC
CASSVDNPSTQYF
>TRBJ2-7|.|TRBV2|TRBD1
TGTGCCAGCAGACAGACAGGGGTCTACGAGCAGTACTTC
CASRQTGVYEQYF
>TRBJ2-3|.|TRBV11-1|.
TGTGCCAGCAGCCGTGCGGATACGCAGTATTTT
CASSRADTQYF
>TRBJ2-3|.|TRBV11-3|TRBD2
TGTGCCAGCAGCTTAGTTGGGCTAGCGGGGACCACAGATACGCAGTATTTT
CASSLVGLAGTTDTQYF
>TRBJ1-5|.|TRBV7-2|.
TGTGCCAGCAGCTTAGTTAGTAGTTTGAGCAATCAGCCCCAGCATTTT
CASSLVSSLSNQPQHF
>TRBJ2-1|.|TRBV4-1|TRBD2
TGCGCCAGCCGTGTGTCTAGCGGGTACAATGAGCAGTTCTTC
CASRVSSGYNEQFF